These 7 T cell receptor beta chains came from one sample sequenced in a study of blood T cell repertoires in COVID-19. The table came from immunoSEQ multiplex PCR; TCRdb's copy has only in-frame clones and leaves some out. The table includes roughly 250,000 clones, 80% to 90% detected once. Material: peripheral blood. The receptors come from a woman in her forties with acute or convalescent COVID-19.

The V gene is TRBV9, the J gene TRBJ1-4; a possible D gene is TRBD1 (6 bases). The CDR3 length is 17 residues. CDR1 is SGDLS and CDR2 is YYNGEE in the germline V gene. V was shortened by 4 bases and J by 3 bases, with 19 bases between the two germline ends. This chain's CDR3 is CASSNDQQGRANEKLFF. The CDR3 DNA reads TGTGCCAGCAGCAACGATCAACAGGGACGTGCTAATGAAAAACTGTTTTTT.

The chain links TRBV2 to TRBJ2-5; 7 bases fit TRBD1. Germline assignment: CDR1 SNHLY and CDR2 FYNNEI. The trim removed 5 bases at V and 1 base at J, leaving 4 bases unmatched. This CDR3 is 14 amino acids long. CDR3: CASSKGDSQETQYF. CDR3 DNA: TGTGCCAGCAGTAAGGGGGACAGCCAAGAGACCCAGTACTTC.

This rearrangement joins TRBV4-1 to TRBJ1-3; D gene uncertain. CDR1 is MGHRA and CDR2 is YSYEKL in the germline V gene. The CDR3 is 15 residues long. Trimming stripped 2 bases from V and 1 base from J, with 9 bases between. This CDR3 is CASSQNPGSGNTIYF. CDR3 nucleotides: TGCGCCAGCAGCCAAAATCCAGGTTCTGGAAACACCATATATTTT.

This rearrangement joins TRBV11-2 to TRBJ2-5; 9 bases fit TRBD2. The germline CDR1 and CDR2 sequences are SGHAT and FQNNGV. The junction had 12 bases not matched to a gene; V was cut back by 5 bases and J by 5 bases. This CDR3 is 16 amino acids long. CDR3 in amino acids: CASSRPGRGGLETQYF. The CDR3 DNA follows: TGTGCCAGCAGCCGCCCGGGGCGGGGGGGCCTCGAGACCCAGTACTTC.

The chain has TRBV7-2 and TRBJ1-5; possibly TRBD1 for D (5 bases). CDR3 length equals 15 residues. Germline V lookup: CDR1 SGHTA, CDR2 FQGNSA. V was shortened by 5 bases and J by 7 bases, with 18 bases between the two germline ends. The CDR3 is CASSPDHKAGQPQHF. The DNA of the CDR3 is TGTGCCAGCAGCCCTGACCATAAGGCAGGGCAGCCCCAGCATTTT.

J is TRBJ2-5 and V is TRBV7-2; D may be TRBD2 (5 bases). In germline, CDR1 is SGHTA, CDR2 FQGNSA. This CDR3 contains 14 residues. Trimming took 2 bases from V and 2 from J, leaving 9 bases between them. CDR3 in DNA: TGTGCCAGCAGCTTAACGGGGAATCAAGAGACCCAGTACTTC. This gives the protein CASSLTGNQETQYF. Filled out from reference TRBV7-2 and TRBJ2-5, the complete variable domain reads GAGVSQSPSNKVTEKGKDVELRCDPISGHTALYWYRQSLGQGLEFLIYFQGNSAPDKSGLPSDRFSAERTGGSVSTLTIQRTQQEDSAVYLCASSLTGNQETQYFGPGTRLLVL.

This chain uses TRBV6-5 with TRBJ1-5; D is possibly TRBD1 (5 bases). CDR3 length equals 14 residues. The germline gives CDR1 MNHEY, CDR2 SVGAGI. The V gene lost 2 bases and the J gene lost 1 base, with 6 bases spanning the gap. The CDR3 nucleotides are TGTGCCAGCAGTTACGGGGGGAGCAATCAGCCCCAGCATTTT. It translates to CASSYGGSNQPQHF.